The next 23 T cell receptor beta chains were all read from a single sample in a study of blood T cell repertoires in COVID-19. Only in-frame clones appear in the TCRdb table, and some are missing; sequencing was by immunoSEQ multiplex PCR. The table has over 20,000 clones, more than 65% seen once. The sequencing input was peripheral blood. All receptors derive from a human donor in a cohort sampled during active COVID-19.

V usage is TRBV14 and J usage is TRBJ2-2; 7 positions agree with TRBD2. Germline V CDR1 and CDR2: SGHDN, FVKESK. The CDR3 is made up of 18 amino acids. J gave up 3 bases and V 0 bases, and 10 bases lay outside the gene matches. CDR3 in amino acids: CASSQDEASGWDTGELFF. The DNA of the CDR3 is TGTGCCAGCAGCCAAGATGAGGCTAGCGGATGGGACACCGGGGAGCTGTTTTTT.

The chain is built from TRBV4-1 and TRBJ2-7; possible D gene TRBD1, 5 bases. Germline V gene lookup returns CDR1 MGHRA and CDR2 YSYEKL. Trimming left V 0 bases short and J 3 bases short, with 12 bases between. The CDR3 has 15 residues. The CDR3 region is CASSQDQGDSYEQYF. The CDR3 bases are TGCGCCAGCAGCCAAGATCAAGGAGACAGCTACGAGCAGTACTTC.

The V call is TRBV7-9, the J call TRBJ1-4; maybe TRBD1 (6 bases). V was trimmed by 3 bases and J by 2 bases, leaving 13 bases between them. The CDR3 spans 16 residues. The V gene's germline CDR1 is SEHNR and CDR2 FQNEAQ (reference sequence). The CDR3, as DNA: TGTGCCAGCAGCTTTCTAACAGGGAGCACTAATGAAAAACTGTTTTTT. This encodes CASSFLTGSTNEKLFF. Together with reference TRBV7-9 and TRBJ1-4, the CDR3 gives the full variable domain: DTGVSQNPRHKITKRGQNVTFRCDPISEHNRLYWYRQTLGQGPEFLTYFQNEAQLEKSRLLSDRFSAERPKGSFSTLEIQRTEQGDSAMYLCASSFLTGSTNEKLFFGSGTQLSVL.

This clone was observed a few times. The rearrangement joins TRBV15 to TRBJ1-5, with TRBD1 as a possible D gene (6 bases). V lost 7 bases and J 5 bases, leaving 12 bases between the germline ends. This CDR3 is built from 13 residues. Germline V CDR1 and CDR2: LNHNV, YYDKDF (reference sequence). The CDR3 sequence is CATTRGPHQPQHF. The CDR3 DNA reads TGTGCCACCACCAGGGGCCCTCATCAGCCCCAGCATTTT.

The chain carries TRBV20-1 and TRBJ1-2; D unclear. The CDR3 contains 11 residues. Trimming took 3 bases from V and 3 from J, leaving 5 bases between them. CDR1 and CDR2 (germline): DFQATT, SNEGSKA (reference sequence). CDR3 in amino acids: CSASGHYGYTF. The CDR3 DNA reads TGCAGTGCTAGTGGGCACTATGGCTACACCTTC.

The J gene is TRBJ1-4, the V gene TRBV18, with D unresolved. V gave up 1 base and J gave up 6 bases, with 6 bases separating them. This CDR3 contains 13 residues. CDR1 is KGHSH, CDR2 LQKENI, per germline. The DNA of the CDR3 is TGTGCCAGCTCACCACGGAGGGATGAAAAACTGTTTTTT. This sequence encodes CASSPRRDEKLFF.

V gene TRBV6-6 combines with J gene TRBJ1-2, with D possibly being TRBD1 (6 bases). From germline, CDR1 is MNHNY and CDR2 SVGAGI (reference sequence). Deletions cut 4 bases from V and 9 bases from J, with 15 bases between. The CDR3 extends over 13 amino acids. DNA for the CDR3: TGTGCCAGCAGTTTGGAGACACAGGGCCGCTACACCTTC. It is translated as CASSLETQGRYTF.

V usage is TRBV30 and J usage is TRBJ1-6; TRBD1 matches at 8 bases. The germline gives CDR1 GTSNPN, CDR2 SVGIG (reference sequence). J was trimmed by 8 bases and V by 1 base; bases with no gene match: 7. This CDR3 comprises 15 residues. DNA for the CDR3: TGTGCCTGGAGTGCCCTTTCAGGGGGCGATTCACCCCTCCACTTT. It translates to CAWSALSGGDSPLHF.

The V and J genes are TRBV7-2 and TRBJ2-7; the D gene is possibly TRBD2 (5 bases). The germline V gene encodes CDR1 SGHTA and CDR2 FQGNSA. V was trimmed by 5 bases and J by 0 bases, leaving 11 bases between them. The CDR3 is made up of 14 amino acids. CDR3: CASSEGGSSYEQYF. The CDR3 bases are TGTGCCAGCAGCGAGGGCGGTAGCTCCTACGAGCAGTACTTC. Looking up the rest from reference TRBV7-2 and TRBJ2-7 gives the full variable domain: GAGVSQSPSNKVTEKGKDVELRCDPISGHTALYWYRQSLGQGLEFLIYFQGNSAPDKSGLPSDRFSAERTGGSVSTLTIQRTQQEDSAVYLCASSEGGSSYEQYFGPGTRLTVT.

J is TRBJ1-6 and V is TRBV11-3; D not certain. Trimming took off 6 bases at V and 9 bases at J, with 9 bases between the two ends. CDR1 is SGHNT and CDR2 is YENEEA in the germline V gene. This CDR3 region has 12 residues. CDR3 region: CASSEGGSPLHF. DNA of the CDR3: TGTGCCAGCAGTGAGGGCGGTTCACCCCTCCACTTT.

The V call is TRBV18, the J call TRBJ2-1, with D possibly being TRBD2 (5 bases). This CDR3 contains 14 residues. V shed 2 bases and J shed 9 bases, with 14 bases lying between them. CDR1 KGHSH and CDR2 LQKENI come from the germline V gene. In DNA, the CDR3 is TGTGCCAGCTCACCATTTAGTAGCGAGGGTGAGCAGTTCTTC. It is translated as CASSPFSSEGEQFF.

The count of this clone is one. The V gene is TRBV4-1, the J gene TRBJ2-1, with 7 bases fitting TRBD2. The CDR3 has 15 residues. J was trimmed by 3 bases and V by 4 bases; bases with no gene match: 6. The V gene's germline CDR1 is MGHRA and CDR2 YSYEKL. This CDR3 is CASSRNRDYYNEQFF. CDR3 DNA: TGCGCCAGCAGCCGTAACCGGGACTACTACAATGAGCAGTTCTTC.

This chain uses TRBV28 with TRBJ1-5; the D gene is possibly TRBD1 (5 bases). Per germline, CDR1 MDHEN and CDR2 SYDVKM. V lost 7 bases and J lost 5, with 18 bases in between. This CDR3 has 15 amino acids. In DNA, the CDR3 is TGTGCCAGCACCCCCCGGTTGGGGGGTTATCAGCCCCAGCATTTT. Translated: CASTPRLGGYQPQHF.

The V and J genes are TRBV28 and TRBJ2-4; D remains unclear. Trimming removed 3 bases from V and 0 bases from J, with 12 bases in between. CDR1 and CDR2 from the germline V gene are MDHEN and SYDVKM. CDR3 length: 16 amino acids. CDR3: CASSLSVLLAKNIQYF. CDR3 DNA sequence: TGTGCCAGCAGTTTGTCCGTTCTTCTAGCCAAAAACATTCAGTACTTC.

The chain has TRBV7-2 and TRBJ2-5; 7 bases align to TRBD1. Losses at the gene ends were 1 base for V and 1 base for J; bases not matched to a gene: 3. Per the germline V gene, CDR1 is SGHTA and CDR2 is FQGNSA. CDR3 length equals 15 residues. CDR3 DNA: TGTGCCAGCAGCTTAGACAGGGGCTCCCAAGAGACCCAGTACTTC. It translates to CASSLDRGSQETQYF.

This chain joins TRBV5-1 and TRBJ2-1; TRBD2 matches at 9 bases. V dropped 0 bases and J dropped 6; count of bases not matched to a gene: 7. Germline assignment: CDR1 SGHRS and CDR2 YFSETQ. The CDR3 covers 16 residues. The CDR3, as DNA: TGCGCCAGCAGCTTGGTGGTTAGCGGGAGAGGCAATGAGCAGTTCTTC. Protein: CASSLVVSGRGNEQFF. Full variable domain (outside the CDR3, taken from reference TRBV5-1 and TRBJ2-1): KAGVTQTPRYLIKTRGQQVTLSCSPISGHRSVSWYQQTPGQGLQFLFEYFSETQRNKGNFPGRFSGRQFSNSRSEMNVSTLELGDSALYLCASSLVVSGRGNEQFFGPGTRLTVL.

The rearrangement uses TRBV11-1 and TRBJ1-1, with 7 bases matching TRBD1. CDR1 SGHAT and CDR2 FQDESV come from the germline V gene (reference sequence). Trimming cost V 8 bases and J 0 bases; bases outside gene matches: 12. The CDR3 totals 16 residues. Here the CDR3 DNA reads TGTGCCAGCTGCCTCGCGGCAGGGGGTCTGAACACTGAAGCTTTCTTT. Its translation: CASCLAAGGLNTEAFF.

This chain joins TRBV28 and TRBJ2-5, with TRBD2 identical over 10 bases. Germline loops: CDR1 MDHEN, CDR2 SYDVKM. There are 19 residues in the CDR3. V trimming: 11 bases; J trimming: 5 bases; junction bases outside the gene matches: 26. This CDR3 is CASSLVFGGTLTSGETQYF. CDR3 bases: TGTGCCTCCTCCCTTGTATTTGGGGGGACCTTGACTAGCGGGGAGACCCAGTACTTC.

J is TRBJ1-2 and V is TRBV2; tentative D call: TRBD1 (5 bases). V dropped 3 bases and J dropped 4 bases, with 9 bases sitting between them. Germline values: CDR1 SNHLY, CDR2 FYNNEI. The CDR3 consists of 13 residues. CDR3 nucleotides: TGTGCCAGCAGTGAGGTTCAGGGCTATGGCTACACCTTC. Amino acid sequence: CASSEVQGYGYTF.

This clone was observed a single time. The rearrangement joins TRBV7-8 to TRBJ1-5, with TRBD1 matching over 8 bases. The CDR3 has 15 amino acids. Germline V gives CDR1 SGHVS, CDR2 FQNEAQ. With 0 bases clipped from V and 4 bases from J, the junction kept 2 bases outside the gene matches. CDR3 amino acids: CASSLAGQGNQPQHF. The CDR3 bases are TGTGCCAGCAGCTTAGCCGGACAGGGTAATCAGCCCCAGCATTTT.

V and J are TRBV19 and TRBJ2-3; TRBD2 matches at 7 bases. V lost 6 bases, J lost 2 bases, and 11 bases stayed unmatched. In germline, CDR1 is LNHDA, CDR2 SQIVND (reference sequence). The CDR3 length is 16 residues. The CDR3 here is CASSLADRESTDTQYF. The CDR3 DNA sequence: TGTGCCAGTAGCCTAGCGGATCGCGAATCCACAGATACGCAGTATTTT.

This chain joins TRBV29-1 and TRBJ2-5; 8 nucleotides align to TRBD1. Germline trimming cut 4 bases from V and 1 base from J; bases unmatched to any gene: 8. This CDR3 region has 15 residues. CDR1 SQVTM and CDR2 ANQGSEA come from the germline V gene. In nucleotides, the CDR3 is TGCAGCGTTGGGACGACAGGGGCCCCCCAAGAGACCCAGTACTTC. Translating gives CSVGTTGAPQETQYF. The entire variable domain, with the rest obtained from reference TRBV29-1 and TRBJ2-5, is as follows: SAVISQKPSRDICQRGTSLTIQCQVDSQVTMMFWYRQQPGQSLTLIATANQGSEATYESGFVIDKFPISRPNLTFSTLTVSNMSPEDSSIYLCSVGTTGAPQETQYFGPGTRLLVL.

The chain employs TRBV7-9 and TRBJ1-1; D is unclear. This CDR3 has 13 amino acids. The ends were cut back, 6 bases at V and 9 bases at J, with 17 bases in the middle. Germline V gives CDR1 SEHNR, CDR2 FQNEAQ (reference sequence). CDR3 amino acids: CASRLGSSDQAFF. The CDR3 DNA follows: TGTGCCAGCAGACTCGGGTCCTCCGACCAAGCTTTCTTT. Looking up the rest from reference TRBV7-9 and TRBJ1-1 gives the full variable domain: DTGVSQNPRHKITKRGQNVTFRCDPISEHNRLYWYRQTLGQGPEFLTYFQNEAQLEKSRLLSDRFSAERPKGSFSTLEIQRTEQGDSAMYLCASRLGSSDQAFFGQGTRLTVV.